The T cell receptor beta chain described here comes from a study of graft-versus-host responses after intestinal transplantation. Some clones are missing from TCRdb's copy, which holds only in-frame ones; the method was immunoSEQ multiplex PCR. The sample includes some 43,000 clones, around 96% of them seen just once. Trimming took off 2 bases at V and 7 bases at J, with 23 bases between the two ends. The germline CDR1 and CDR2 sequences are MNHNS and SASEGT. The length of the CDR3 is 17 residues. The specimen comprised PBMCs, sampled around 330 days after intestinal transplant. The source of this sequence is a human patient who received an intestinal transplant, so some T cells may come from the graft donor. The V and J genes are TRBV6-1 and TRBJ1-2; D possibly corresponds to TRBD1 (6 bases). CDR3 region: CASSEMPDGLGASGYTF. As DNA, the CDR3 is TGTGCCAGCAGTGAAATGCCTGATGGACTGGGGGCGTCTGGCTACACCTTC.